This T cell receptor (beta chain) was recorded in a study of T-cell reconstitution after alpha-beta-depleted transplantation in children. Broader study findings: Expanded graft clones, several hundred of them, were reportedly the source of alpha-beta T cells about two months after transplant.

CDR3 length equals 16 residues. V was trimmed by 0 bases and J by 0 bases, leaving 7 bases between them. In germline, CDR1 is SGDLS, CDR2 YYNGEE. The table lists this clonotype with many counts. Its antigen is not identified. It was with unique molecular identifiers that the TCRbeta library was prepared. TCRdb ran MiXCR on the PCR reads and lists one entry per CDR3 protein. Of 7,500 to 10,000 distinct CDR3 sequences in the sample, 12% were seen once. This receptor was identified in a patient under 10 years old who had a stem cell transplant for inherited bone marrow failure, so the T cells may come from the graft donor. The source was PBMCs, mostly from graft donor cells, collected 60 days after TCRalphabeta/CD19-depleted stem cell transplant. The rearrangement uses TRBV9 and TRBJ2-6, with D hard to call. The CDR3 bases are TGTGCCAGCAGCGTAGGACCCATCTCTGGGGCCAACGTCCTGACTTTC. Translated, it gives CASSVGPISGANVLTF. Together with reference TRBV9 and TRBJ2-6, the CDR3 gives the full variable domain: DSGVTQTPKHLITATGQRVTLRCSPRSGDLSVYWYQQSLDQGLQFLIQYYNGEERAKGNILERFSAQQFPDLHSELNLSSLELGDSALYFCASSVGPISGANVLTFGAGSRLTVL.